This is a list of T cell receptor beta chains from one sample in a study of blood T cell repertoires in COVID-19. Sequenced by immunoSEQ multiplex PCR; TCRdb stores in-frame clones only, minus some. The sample consists of about 40,000 clones, approximately 89% of them appearing once. The source material was peripheral blood. These receptor sequences come from a human donor in a cohort sampled during active COVID-19. Both conserved end residues are part of each CDR3. Each record gives: V gene, clone size, CDR3 length, D gene, J gene, CDR3 DNA, CDR3 protein. A D gene is named only where the DNA matches it firmly. For some rows the clone size is stated as once, few or many, or as a class when expanded; others skip it.

>TRBV29-1|.|13|.|TRBJ2-7
TGCAGCGTCGGGACACACGTCGGCTACGAGCAGTACTTC
CSVGTHVGYEQYF
>TRBV10-3|.|14|TRBD2|TRBJ2-1
TGTGCCATCAGTGCCTTGACGGGAGGAAATGAGCAGTTCTTC
CAISALTGGNEQFF
>TRBV3-1/TRBV3-2|.|13|.|TRBJ2-1
TGTGCCAGCAGACTGAATGGCGGGGGCAAGCAGTTCTTC
CASRLNGGGKQFF
>TRBV5-1|.|16|TRBD2|TRBJ2-1
TGCGCCAGCAGCCCTGCCCCTAGCGGGTCCTACAATGAGCAGTTCTTC
CASSPAPSGSYNEQFF
>TRBV7-3|few|17|TRBD2|TRBJ2-7
TGTGCCAGCAGCGATTTCCTAGCGGGAGGGCCAATCCACGAGCAGTACTTC
CASSDFLAGGPIHEQYF
>TRBV19|.|14|TRBD1|TRBJ1-4
TGTGCCAGTAGGCGACAGGGCGCCGGTGAAAAACTGTTTTTT
CASRRQGAGEKLFF
>TRBV7-9|once|15|TRBD1|TRBJ1-5
TGTGCCAGCAGCTCCTCCGGACAGGTCCATCAGCCCCAGCATTTT
CASSSSGQVHQPQHF
>TRBV6-2/TRBV6-3|.|16|.|TRBJ1-1
TGTGCCAGCAGTTACTCCACCCTCCGGGGGGGGGCTGAAGCTTTCTTT
CASSYSTLRGGAEAFF
>TRBV25-1|.|15|TRBD2|TRBJ2-5
TGTGCCAGCAGTGAATCGGCTAGCGGGGGGCAGACCCAGTACTTC
CASSESASGGQTQYF
>TRBV29-1|.|12|.|TRBJ2-7
TGCAGCGTTTACAGATCTCCCTACGAGCAGTACTTC
CSVYRSPYEQYF
>TRBV7-9|.|18|TRBD2|TRBJ2-2
TGTGCCAGCAGCTTAATAAGGACTAGCGGGGACAACACCGGGGAGCTGTTTTTT
CASSLIRTSGDNTGELFF
>TRBV27|.|16|TRBD1|TRBJ1-5
TGTGCCAGCAGTTTAACAGGGGGCCGTAGCAATCAGCCCCAGCATTTT
CASSLTGGRSNQPQHF
>TRBV19|.|15|TRBD2|TRBJ2-7
TGTGCCAGTGGAGGGCTAGCGGGACCTTCCTACGAGCAGTACTTC
CASGGLAGPSYEQYF
>TRBV3-1/TRBV3-2|.|16|.|TRBJ2-1
TGTGCCAGCAGCCAAGGGAGCGCCAGGGGGGTCAATGAGCAGTTCTTC
CASSQGSARGVNEQFF
>TRBV19|.|16|TRBD2|TRBJ2-1
TGTGCCAGTAGTAGGACTAGCGGGAGCTCCTACAATGAGCAGTTCTTC
CASSRTSGSSYNEQFF
>TRBV18|.|18|TRBD1|TRBJ2-7
TGTGCCAGCTCACACAGGGGGCTCAGCCCGGGGAGGTCCTACGAGCAGTACTTC
CASSHRGLSPGRSYEQYF
>TRBV30|.|17|TRBD2|TRBJ2-2
TGTGCCTGGAGTAAGGGGCTAGCGGGAGTTAAAACCGGGGAGCTGTTTTTT
CAWSKGLAGVKTGELFF
>TRBV19|.|14|TRBD2|TRBJ2-1
TGTGCCAGTACCGGACTAGCGGGAGTAGGGGAGCAGTTCTTC
CASTGLAGVGEQFF
>TRBV27|.|18|TRBD1|TRBJ1-1
TGTGCCAGCAGTTTAGTTGGGACAGGGGGAGTCGGGGGCACTGAAGCTTTCTTT
CASSLVGTGGVGGTEAFF
>TRBV6-4|once|19|TRBD2|TRBJ2-5
TGTGCCAGCAGTGACTCGAGTCGAACGGGAGGGCCGTCGGGAGAGACCCAGTACTTC
CASSDSSRTGGPSGETQYF
>TRBV9|.|14|TRBD1|TRBJ2-7
TGTGCCAGCAGCCCGCGACAGGGGGCCTACGAGCAGTACTTC
CASSPRQGAYEQYF
>TRBV2|.|11|.|TRBJ2-7
TGTGCCAGCTCGACTACATACGAGCAGTACTTC
CASSTTYEQYF
>TRBV19|once|19|TRBD1|TRBJ2-6
TGTGCCAGTAGTATAGATTTCTCCGGGACAGCGGCGGGGGCCAACGTCCTGACTTTC
CASSIDFSGTAAGANVLTF
>TRBV7-9|.|13|.|TRBJ2-1
TGTGCCAGCAGATATGACTATGTCGATGAGCAGTTCTTC
CASRYDYVDEQFF
>TRBV5-1|once|17|TRBD2|TRBJ2-1
TGCGCCAGCAGCGCCATGGTCGGGACTAGCTCCTACAATGAGCAGTTCTTC
CASSAMVGTSSYNEQFF
>TRBV13|.|16|TRBD2|TRBJ2-5
TGTGCCAGCAGCCCACGAGGACTAGCGGGACTGGAGACCCAGTACTTC
CASSPRGLAGLETQYF
>TRBV29-1|.|15|TRBD2|TRBJ2-1
TGCAGCGTTGAAGATGGCCGGAGTGCGGGGGACTTACAGTTCTTC
CSVEDGRSAGDLQFF
>TRBV6-5|.|15|TRBD1|TRBJ1-1
TGTGCCAGCAGTCCCTCCGGGACAGGGCTTTCTGAAGCTTTCTTT
CASSPSGTGLSEAFF
>TRBV14|.|13|TRBD1|TRBJ2-7
TGTGCCAGCAGTCCTGGACAGGGCTACGAGCAGTACTTC
CASSPGQGYEQYF
>TRBV18|.|14|TRBD1|TRBJ1-6
TGTGCCAGCTCCCGGGACAGGGAGAATTCACCCCTCCACTTT
CASSRDRENSPLHF
>TRBV6-5|.|15|TRBD1|TRBJ2-7
TGTGCCAGCAGTTACTCGACGGACAGGATCCACGAGCAGTACTTC
CASSYSTDRIHEQYF
>TRBV18|.|14|.|TRBJ1-2
TGTGCCAGCTCACCGGGGATGGAGGGGTATGGCTACACCTTC
CASSPGMEGYGYTF
>TRBV12-3/TRBV12-4|once|11|.|TRBJ2-7
TGTGCCAGCAGTTTCAGGAACGAGCAGTACTTC
CASSFRNEQYF
>TRBV6-2/TRBV6-3|.|11|.|TRBJ2-5
TGTGCCAGCAGCTCACTTGAGACCCAGTACTTC
CASSSLETQYF
>TRBV15|.|15|.|TRBJ1-2
TGTGCCACCAGCAGCCTGGGAGGGGAGGGGTATGGCTACACCTTC
CATSSLGGEGYGYTF
>TRBV7-8|.|17|TRBD2|TRBJ2-3
TGTGCCAGCAGCTTCCAACTAGCGGGGGGCCCCACAGATACGCAGTATTTT
CASSFQLAGGPTDTQYF